Sequencing of this TCR beta chain was carried out in a study of beta chain features in type 1 diabetes. Regarding the study as a whole: For patients, the naive, central memory and Treg TCRB repertoires appeared more alike than for healthy donors.

This clone was observed a handful of times. The antigen remains undetermined. Blood was collected once per donor into heparin, averaging approximately 0.12 L. CD4+ naive, central memory, regulatory and stem cell-like memory subsets were isolated by sorting on CD45RO/CCR7/CD25/CD127/CD95/CD27. The authors reverse transcribed all of the isolated RNA, so sequencing captured expressed TCRB transcripts. Mean read depth for naive, central memory and regulatory T cell samples was approximately 3.57 million reads. TCRdb keeps only in-frame clones here, not all; method: immunoSEQ multiplex PCR. The table shows under 400,000 clones, with about 20% occurring only once. Trimming removed 0 bases from V and 7 bases from J; junction bases left unmatched: 5. This CDR3 is 14 amino acids long. The germline gives CDR1 GTSNPN, CDR2 SVGIG (reference sequence).

Sequencing was carried out using naive CD4+ T cells from blood. The chain recombines TRBV30 with TRBJ2-7; the match to TRBD1 covers 11 bases. This receptor was obtained from a young woman in good health. CDR3 region: CAWSVIGTGGEQYF. The CDR3 DNA sequence: TGTGCCTGGAGTGTAATAGGGACAGGGGGGGAGCAGTACTTC.